This TCR beta chain was identified during a study of shared clonotypes between healthy human individuals. The overall study: A donor's plate count was three for CD4 naive and three for CD4 memory; CD8 naive had two and CD8 memory one.

In germline, CDR1 is MNHEY, CDR2 SVGAGI. V lost 4 bases and J 10 bases, leaving 23 bases between the germline ends. The CDR3 sequence is 16 residues long. This clone was counted ten times or more. The method was immunoSEQ multiplex PCR; TCRdb's version includes in-frame clones alone and lacks a portion of them. The sample carries some 660,000 clones, around 78% recorded once. The sequence came from a woman in her 30s in good health. V gene TRBV6-5 combines with J gene TRBJ2-1; D could derive from TRBD1 or TRBD2 (5 bases each). Input material: memory CD4+ T cells sorted from blood. Subset here: CD45RA-negative fraction. CDR3: CASSSRDPWSFGEQFF. Written as DNA, the CDR3 is TGTGCCAGCAGTTCCCGGGACCCGTGGTCGTTCGGAGAGCAGTTCTTC.